Sequencing of this T cell receptor beta chain was carried out in a study of T cell changes during pregnancy in multiple sclerosis. Profiling relied on immunoSEQ multiplex PCR, and the TCRdb table lists in-frame clones only, not all of them. The repertoire holds 65,000 to 95,000 clones, with 85% to 95% as singletons. CDR1 SSHAT and CDR2 FNYEAQ come from the germline V gene (reference sequence). CDR3 size: 14 residues. Remarks on this clone: The junction departs from the called germline gene at one end, perhaps through a read error.

The clonotype comes from a female donor in good health, enrolled as a control in a pregnancy study. This material consisted of peripheral blood, taken after pregnancy. The J gene is TRBJ2-7, the V gene TRBV7-7; D unresolved. CDR3 loop: CASSLAISSREQYF. The CDR3 DNA sequence: TGTGCTAGCAGCTTAGCCATTTCTAGTCGCGAGCAGTACTTC.